Listed here is a single TCR beta chain. No antigen is known for it. The CDR3 loop spans 14 amino acids. V shed 3 bases and J shed 0 bases, with 7 bases lying between them. CDR1 is SGHRS, CDR2 YFSETQ, per germline. These data belong to a study of radiotherapy plus CTLA-4 blockade in lung cancer. Study-wide results and limits: Blood TCR clones of tumor origin expanded after radiotherapy plus ipilimumab.

Produced via immunoSEQ multiplex PCR; TCRdb's table is partial and in-frame only. The top ten clones hold over 12% of a sample with 85,000 to 100,000 clones, more than 70% of them seen once. Those with chemo-refractory metastatic non-small-cell lung cancer were treated with focal radiation combined with CTLA-4 blockade using ipilimumab. The chain carries TRBV5-1 and TRBJ1-5; a weak D match, TRBD1 (5 bases). Sequencing used peripheral blood, obtained from a patient treated with radiotherapy plus ipilimumab. This TCR was sampled from a human donor with non-small cell lung cancer that progressed on radiotherapy plus ipilimumab. The DNA for the CDR3 is TGCGCCAGCAGCTCGGGGGATAGCAATCAGCCCCAGCATTTT. It is translated as CASSSGDSNQPQHF.